Following are 9 T cell receptor beta chains from one sample sequenced in a study of neurological immune-mediated disorders. TCRdb reprocessed the 5' RACE reads with MiXCR, giving one entry per CDR3 protein. The sample consists of under 70,000 distinct CDR3 sequences, less than 5.5% of them appearing once. What was sequenced was PBMCs. These receptors all stem from a woman aged 25 to 39 with multiple sclerosis.

CDR3 bases: TGCGCCAGCAGCTTTAACATCAACTACGAGCAGTACTTC. Translation gives CASSFNINYEQYF. This chain links TRBV5-1 with TRBJ2-7; unclear D gene. Trimming took off 2 bases at V and 3 bases at J, with 9 bases between the two ends. In germline, CDR1 is SGHRS, CDR2 YFSETQ. The CDR3 consists of 13 residues.

The sample holds a few counts of this clonotype. The rearrangement uses TRBV7-3 and TRBJ2-3; TRBD2 matches at 8 bases. The CDR3 runs 16 residues. After removal of 2 bases from V and 4 bases from J, the junction contained 8 bases not matched to a gene. From germline, CDR1 is SGHTA and CDR2 FQGTGA. CDR3 DNA: TGTGCCAGCAGCTTAGATCCGGGGGGGCCCGCAGATACGCAGTATTTT. It specifies CASSLDPGGPADTQYF. Variable domain in full (rest from reference TRBV7-3 and TRBJ2-3): GAGVSQTPSNKVTEKGKYVELRCDPISGHTALYWYRQSLGQGPEFLIYFQGTGAADDSGLPNDRFFAVRPEGSVSTLKIQRTERGDSAVYLCASSLDPGGPADTQYFGPGTRLTVL.

This chain joins TRBV6-6 and TRBJ2-7; D not resolved. This CDR3 is 13 amino acids long. The ends were cut back, 2 bases at V and 5 bases at J, with 10 bases in the middle. Looked up from germline, CDR1 is MNHNY and CDR2 is SVGAGI (reference sequence). The CDR3 spells CASSYLGPNEQYF. For the CDR3, the DNA is TGTGCCAGCAGTTACCTCGGACCCAACGAGCAGTACTTC.

This clonotype was observed a few times. The chain links TRBV18 to TRBJ1-1; TRBD1 agrees at 8 bases. This CDR3 has 15 residues. In germline, CDR1 is KGHSH, CDR2 LQKENI. With V trimmed by 3 bases and J by 1 base, 4 bases remained unmatched. The CDR3 DNA sequence: TGTGCCAGCTCACCGACGACAGGGGAGAACACTGAAGCTTTCTTT. It is translated as CASSPTTGENTEAFF. Supplemented by reference TRBV18 and TRBJ1-1, the full variable domain reads NAGVMQNPRHLVRRRGQEARLRCSPMKGHSHVYWYRQLPEEGLKFMVYLQKENIIDESGMPKERFSAEFPKEGPSILRIQQVVRGDSAAYFCASSPTTGENTEAFFGQGTRLTVV.

A few counts support this clonotype. The chain joins TRBV5-1 to TRBJ2-3; 7 bases align to TRBD1. The germline gives CDR1 SGHRS, CDR2 YFSETQ. Trimming removed 0 bases from V and 2 bases from J; junction bases left unmatched: 9. CDR3 length: 17 residues. CDR3 sequence: CASSLGIQGPLTDTQYF. CDR3 in DNA: TGCGCCAGCAGCTTGGGGATACAGGGGCCTCTCACAGATACGCAGTATTTT. The full variable domain, rest sourced from reference TRBV5-1 and TRBJ2-3, is KAGVTQTPRYLIKTRGQQVTLSCSPISGHRSVSWYQQTPGQGLQFLFEYFSETQRNKGNFPGRFSGRQFSNSRSEMNVSTLELGDSALYLCASSLGIQGPLTDTQYFGPGTRLTVL.

In this sample, this clonotype turned up many times. The rearrangement links TRBV20-1 to TRBJ1-5, with 9 nucleotides matching TRBD1. Germline V gene data show CDR1 as DFQATT and CDR2 as SNEGSKA (reference sequence). The CDR3 consists of 15 residues. V gave up 1 base and J gave up 7 bases; unmatched junction bases: 8. The CDR3 DNA sequence: TGCAGTGCTAGAGGTGTGGGACAGGGAGTACAGCCCCAGCATTTT. Translating it yields CSARGVGQGVQPQHF.

The sample holds many counts of this clonotype. The rearrangement uses TRBV5-1 and TRBJ1-5; 9 bases are a match to TRBD1. The germline CDR1 and CDR2 sequences are SGHRS and YFSETQ. CDR3 length: 16 amino acids. Unmatched junction bases numbered 9, after V lost 4 bases and J lost 4 bases. This CDR3 is CASSLYDRGGNQPQHF. For the CDR3, the DNA is TGCGCCAGCAGCCTATACGACAGGGGGGGTAATCAGCCCCAGCATTTT.

The sample holds many counts of this clonotype. The chain recombines TRBV4-2 with TRBJ2-1; D ambiguous. CDR3 length equals 12 residues. V was trimmed by 2 bases and J by 11 bases, leaving 10 bases between them. CDR1 and CDR2 from the germline V gene are LGHNA and YNFKEQ. The CDR3 sequence: CASSQNGPKQFF. CDR3 nucleotides: TGTGCCAGCAGCCAAAACGGACCTAAGCAGTTCTTC.

This clonotype occurred a few times. The chain links TRBV15 to TRBJ2-1; possibly TRBD2 for D (6 bases). This CDR3 has 15 residues. V lost 2 bases to trimming and J lost 5 bases, with 13 bases between them. Per germline, CDR1 LNHNV and CDR2 YYDKDF (reference sequence). In nucleotides, the CDR3 is TGTGCCACCAGCAGACCCGGGACTGACAACAATGAGCAGTTCTTC. It codes for CATSRPGTDNNEQFF.